These 18 T cell receptor beta chains share one sample of origin, sequenced in a study of CD8 T cells in ankylosing spondylitis. Study-level results: The study identified a TCR beta motif of several highly homologous variants that appeared characteristic of ankylosing spondylitis blood.

No antigen has been assigned to these receptors. Using its own MiXCR run on the 5' RACE reads, TCRdb lists one record per CDR3 protein. The table records some 800,000 distinct CDR3 sequences, approximately 12% of them present only once. Material for sequencing was blood, either unsorted or a sorted T cell fraction (not recorded which). The receptors shown here come from a male donor with ankylosing spondylitis.

This clonotype was counted at least ten times. CDR3: CASSLLRAGRSLHF. In nucleotides, the CDR3 is TGTGCCAGCAGCTTGCTACGGGCAGGGAGGTCCCTCCACTTT. The V gene is TRBV5-6, the J gene TRBJ1-6; the D gene is possibly TRBD1 (5 bases). This CDR3 spans 14 amino acids. The germline V and J ends were trimmed by 1 base and 14 bases, with 16 bases remaining between them. CDR1 and CDR2 from the germline V gene are SGHDT and YYEEEE.

This clonotype was counted many times. The chain has TRBV20-1 and TRBJ2-1; 12 bases align to TRBD2. The CDR3 is 14 residues long. Germline V gives CDR1 DFQATT, CDR2 SNEGSKA (reference sequence). V lost 6 bases to trimming and J lost 9 bases; unmatched junction nucleotides: 9. The CDR3 coding sequence is TGCAGTGCCCTACTAGCGGGGGGTTCTTTTGAGCAGTTCTTC. Translating it yields CSALLAGGSFEQFF.

The gene calls are TRBV4-1 and TRBJ1-2; D gene unclear. Germline V gene sequence: CDR1 MGHRA, CDR2 YSYEKL. The CDR3 runs 14 residues. The V end was cut by 1 base, the J end by 8 bases, with 14 bases between. This chain's CDR3 is CASSQAKQIGGYTF. The CDR3, as DNA: TGCGCCAGCAGCCAAGCGAAACAGATAGGCGGCTACACCTTC.

Worth noting for this clonotype: At one of its ends the junction is not consistent with the germline gene, which may arise from a read error. This chain joins TRBV6-6 and TRBJ1-6; D call uncertain. Germline V gives CDR1 MNHNY, CDR2 SVGAGI (reference sequence). This CDR3 is built from 12 residues. For the CDR3, the DNA is TGTGCCAGCAGTAACTCGTATTCACCCCTCCACTTT. The encoded protein is CASSNSYSPLHF.

This rearrangement joins TRBV5-1 to TRBJ2-6, with 8 nucleotides matching TRBD2. The germline gives CDR1 SGHRS, CDR2 YFSETQ. The junction had 6 bases not matched to a gene; V was cut back by 4 bases and J by 0 bases. This CDR3 is 17 amino acids long. CDR3: CASSQTSAISGANVLTF. Here the CDR3 DNA reads TGCGCCAGCAGCCAGACTAGCGCGATCTCTGGGGCCAACGTCCTGACTTTC.

The chain couples TRBV20-1 to TRBJ2-1; 7 bases are a match to TRBD2. Germline V gene data show CDR1 as DFQATT and CDR2 as SNEGSKA (reference sequence). This CDR3 has 12 amino acids. Unmatched junction bases numbered 4, after V lost 5 bases and J lost 6 bases. CDR3 DNA sequence: TGCAGTGCTCGCGGGACTACCAATGAGCAGTTCTTC. It encodes CSARGTTNEQFF.

This clonotype came up many times. The chain joins TRBV27 to TRBJ2-3, with D possibly being TRBD1 (5 bases). The V end lost 6 bases, the J end lost 1 base, and 11 bases lay between the germline ends. This CDR3 region has 14 residues. Per the germline V gene, CDR1 is MNHEY and CDR2 is SMNVEV (reference sequence). The DNA of the CDR3 is TGTGCCAGCAGCCTTGACAGACGCACAGATACGCAGTATTTT. Its protein is CASSLDRRTDTQYF.

The chain uses TRBV6-2 or TRBV6-3 and TRBJ1-5; TRBD1 matches at 11 bases. The length of the CDR3 is 16 residues. V was clipped by 7 bases and J by 7 bases; unmatched bases: 12. Looked up from germline, CDR1 is MNHEY and CDR2 is SVGEGT. CDR3 sequence reads: CASTRVGTGGWQPQHF. The CDR3 DNA follows: TGTGCCAGCACCAGAGTCGGGACAGGGGGTTGGCAGCCCCAGCATTTT.

This clonotype was seen only a few times. The gene calls are TRBV28 and TRBJ2-1; 7 positions match TRBD2. Per the germline V gene, CDR1 is MDHEN and CDR2 is SYDVKM. Unmatched junction bases numbered 3, after V lost 7 bases and J lost 0 bases. The length of the CDR3 is 14 residues. The CDR3 reads CASISGGSYNEQFF. The CDR3 nucleotides are TGTGCCAGCATATCGGGGGGCTCCTACAATGAGCAGTTCTTC.

This clonotype has only a few counts. The rearrangement links TRBV20-1 to TRBJ2-3; possibly TRBD1 for D (6 bases). CDR3 length: 14 residues. Trimming took off 6 bases at V and 0 bases at J, with 13 bases between the two ends. CDR1 and CDR2 from the germline V gene are DFQATT and SNEGSKA (reference sequence). Here the CDR3 DNA reads TGCAGTGCAATCAGGGGACCGAGCACAGATACGCAGTATTTT. Residues: CSAIRGPSTDTQYF.

The chain has TRBV28 and TRBJ2-7, with TRBD1 matching over 11 bases. V shed 6 bases and J 2 bases; nucleotides not matched to a gene: 6. The CDR3 contains 15 residues. CDR1 and CDR2 (germline): MDHEN, SYDVKM. In DNA form, the CDR3 reads TGTGCCAGCAGGGGACAGGGGGGATTTACCTACGAGCAGTACTTC. It translates to CASRGQGGFTYEQYF.

This clonotype occurred many times. The chain couples TRBV29-1 to TRBJ1-5; possibly TRBD1 for D (6 bases). The length of the CDR3 is 13 residues. Germline CDR1 and CDR2: SQVTM and ANQGSEA. Deletions cut 6 bases from V and 7 bases from J, with 16 bases between. This chain's CDR3 is CSVVTGFGQPQHF. CDR3 bases: TGCAGCGTGGTAACAGGGTTCGGACAGCCCCAGCATTTT.

This clonotype was seen more than once but under ten times. The chain links TRBV6-2 or TRBV6-3 to TRBJ1-1, with TRBD1 identical over 8 bases. V shed 8 bases and J 7 bases; nucleotides not matched to a gene: 12. Germline V lookup: CDR1 MNHEY, CDR2 SVGEGT. The CDR3 consists of 14 residues. CDR3 bases: TGTGCCAGCGGGGAAGGACAGGGTCTATATGAAGCTTTCTTT. Its protein is CASGEGQGLYEAFF.

V is TRBV20-1 and J is TRBJ1-6; 7 positions match TRBD1. J was trimmed by 6 bases and V by 5 bases; bases with no gene match: 7. The CDR3 length is 14 residues. Germline values: CDR1 DFQATT, CDR2 SNEGSKA (reference sequence). In DNA, the CDR3 is TGCAGTGCTTCTAAAGGACAGGTTAATTCACCCCTCCACTTT. Protein sequence: CSASKGQVNSPLHF.

There are a few counts of this clonotype. This chain uses TRBV6-2 or TRBV6-3 with TRBJ2-5, with D hard to call. Germline V gives CDR1 MNHEY, CDR2 SVGEGT. The CDR3 extends over 13 amino acids. V shed 7 bases and J shed 3 bases, with 12 bases lying between them. The CDR3 sequence: CASTIRGEETQYF. The DNA for the CDR3 is TGTGCCAGCACAATCCGCGGAGAAGAGACCCAGTACTTC.

For the CDR3, the DNA is TGTGCCAGCAGCGTACTCGGACAGATCAATTCACCCCTCCACTTT. Protein sequence: CASSVLGQINSPLHF. The chain joins TRBV9 to TRBJ1-6; perhaps TRBD1 as D (6 bases). Deletions cut 1 base from V and 7 bases from J, with 12 bases between. Germline CDR1 reads SGDLS; CDR2 reads YYNGEE. The CDR3 is 15 amino acids.

The rearrangement uses TRBV30 and TRBJ2-5, with 9 bases identical to TRBD1. The CDR3 is 13 residues long. V lost 1 base, J lost 7 bases, and 4 bases stayed unmatched. Germline assignment: CDR1 GTSNPN and CDR2 SVGIG (reference sequence). CDR3 DNA sequence: TGTGCCTGGAGTGCCCAGGACAGGGGGACCCAGTACTTC. Its protein is CAWSAQDRGTQYF.

This clonotype was observed many times. The gene calls are TRBV20-1 and TRBJ2-1; TRBD1 aligns across 9 bases. Per the germline V gene, CDR1 is DFQATT and CDR2 is SNEGSKA (reference sequence). This CDR3 has 15 amino acids. The ends lost 1 base at V and 13 bases at J; junction bases unmatched: 14. CDR3 residues: CSARGRDRVGGGQFF. In nucleotides, the CDR3 is TGCAGTGCTAGAGGCCGGGACAGGGTTGGCGGAGGTCAGTTCTTC.